This TCR beta chain was retrieved from a study of monozygotic twins with inflammatory bowel disease. TCRdb re-called the 5' RACE reads and catalogs CDR3 proteins one per entry, DNA excluded. Here the sample table reports 170,000 or so distinct CDR3 sequences. Sequencing was done on a sample of blood. This TCR was recovered from a human donor with ulcerative colitis or Crohn's disease, or a healthy co-twin of an affected twin (not recorded which).

CDR3 sequence reads: CSARDLRNYEQYF. V is TRBV20-1 and J is TRBJ2-7. This CDR3 has 13 residues. Germline V gives CDR1 DFQATT, CDR2 SNEGSKA (reference sequence).